What follows describes a single T cell receptor beta chain. The sample belongs to a study of blood T cell repertoires in COVID-19. As for the study in general: The cDNA or gDNA used as material had been derived from T cells, B-cell-depleted T cells, or PBMCs.

The germline gives CDR1 MNHEY, CDR2 SVGAGI. Deletions cut 5 bases from V and 3 bases from J, with 15 bases between. This CDR3 region has 15 residues. In the authors' methods: Estimated nucleated cell counts came from reference gene primer amplification. Measured with immunoSEQ multiplex PCR; TCRdb has only the in-frame clones, and not every one. That table is the source of V, J and clone size, and D and trimming were worked out from the DNA. The table records nearly 110,000 clones, around 75% of them present only once. Specimen: peripheral blood. The rearrangement joins TRBV6-5 to TRBJ2-3; D not certain. The sequence was obtained from a human donor with acute or convalescent COVID-19. The donor label of this sample is uncertain. CDR3 nucleotide sequence: TGTGCCAGCAGTCCAAGCGCCTACTGGACAGATACGCAGTATTTT. Translated, it gives CASSPSAYWTDTQYF.